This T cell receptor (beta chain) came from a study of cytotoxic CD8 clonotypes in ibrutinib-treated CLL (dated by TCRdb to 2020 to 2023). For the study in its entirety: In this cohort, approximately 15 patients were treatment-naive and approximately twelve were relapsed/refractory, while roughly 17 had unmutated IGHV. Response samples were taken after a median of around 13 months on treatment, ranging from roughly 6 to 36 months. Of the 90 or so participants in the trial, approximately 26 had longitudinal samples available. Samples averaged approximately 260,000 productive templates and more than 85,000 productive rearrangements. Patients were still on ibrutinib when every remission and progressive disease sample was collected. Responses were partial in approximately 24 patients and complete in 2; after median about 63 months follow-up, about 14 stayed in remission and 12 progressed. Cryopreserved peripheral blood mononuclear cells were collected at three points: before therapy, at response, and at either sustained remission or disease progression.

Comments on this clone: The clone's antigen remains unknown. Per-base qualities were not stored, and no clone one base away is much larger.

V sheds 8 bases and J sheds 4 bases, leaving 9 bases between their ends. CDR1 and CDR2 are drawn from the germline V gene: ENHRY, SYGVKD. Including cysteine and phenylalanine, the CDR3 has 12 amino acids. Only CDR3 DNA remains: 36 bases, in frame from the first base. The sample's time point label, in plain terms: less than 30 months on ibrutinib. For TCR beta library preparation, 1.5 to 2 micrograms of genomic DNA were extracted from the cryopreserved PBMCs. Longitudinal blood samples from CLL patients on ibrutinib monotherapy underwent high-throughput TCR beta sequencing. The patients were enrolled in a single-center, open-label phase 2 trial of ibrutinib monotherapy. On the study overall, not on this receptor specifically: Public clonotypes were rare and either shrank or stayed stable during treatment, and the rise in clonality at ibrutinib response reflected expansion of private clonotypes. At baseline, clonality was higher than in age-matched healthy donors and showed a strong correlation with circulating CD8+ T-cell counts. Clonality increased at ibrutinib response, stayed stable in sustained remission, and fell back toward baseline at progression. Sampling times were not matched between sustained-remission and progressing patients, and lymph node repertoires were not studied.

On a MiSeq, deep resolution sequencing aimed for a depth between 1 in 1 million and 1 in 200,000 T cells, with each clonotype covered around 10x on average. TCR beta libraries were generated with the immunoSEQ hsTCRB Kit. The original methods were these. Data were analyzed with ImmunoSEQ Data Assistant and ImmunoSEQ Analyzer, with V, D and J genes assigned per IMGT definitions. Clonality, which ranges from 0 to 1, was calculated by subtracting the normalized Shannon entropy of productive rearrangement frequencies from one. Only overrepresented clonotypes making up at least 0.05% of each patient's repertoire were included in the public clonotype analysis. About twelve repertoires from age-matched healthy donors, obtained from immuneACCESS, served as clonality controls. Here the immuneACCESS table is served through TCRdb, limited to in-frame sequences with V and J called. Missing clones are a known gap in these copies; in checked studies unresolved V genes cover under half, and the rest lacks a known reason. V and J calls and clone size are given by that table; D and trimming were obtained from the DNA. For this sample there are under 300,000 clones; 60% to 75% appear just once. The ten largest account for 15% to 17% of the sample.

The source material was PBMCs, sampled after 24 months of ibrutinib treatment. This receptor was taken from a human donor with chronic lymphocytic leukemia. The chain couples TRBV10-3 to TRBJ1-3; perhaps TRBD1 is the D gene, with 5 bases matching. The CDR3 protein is CAISTEGNTIYF. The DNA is TGTGCCATCTCGACAGAAGGAAACACCATATATTTT.